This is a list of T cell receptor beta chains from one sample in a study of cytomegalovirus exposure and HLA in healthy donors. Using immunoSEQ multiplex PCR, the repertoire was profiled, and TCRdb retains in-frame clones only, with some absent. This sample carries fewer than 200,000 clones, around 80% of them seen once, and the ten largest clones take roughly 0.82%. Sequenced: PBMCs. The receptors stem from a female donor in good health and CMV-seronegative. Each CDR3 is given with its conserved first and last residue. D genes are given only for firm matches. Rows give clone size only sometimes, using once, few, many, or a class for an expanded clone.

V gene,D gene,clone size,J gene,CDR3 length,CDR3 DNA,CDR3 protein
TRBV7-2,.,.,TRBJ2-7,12,TGTGCCAGCAGCTTAGATCGGGGAGAGCAGTACTTC,CASSLDRGEQYF
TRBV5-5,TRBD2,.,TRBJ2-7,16,TGTGCCAGCAGCATGGGCCCGGGACTAGCGAGCCGCGAGCAGTACTTC,CASSMGPGLASREQYF
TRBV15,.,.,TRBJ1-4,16,TGTGCCACCAGCAGAGGTCCGGCAGGGGAAACTGAAAAACTGTTTTTT,CATSRGPAGETEKLFF
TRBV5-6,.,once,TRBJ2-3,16,TGTGCCAGCAGCTTGGTAGGCAGGGTTCGCACAGATACGCAGTATTTT,CASSLVGRVRTDTQYF
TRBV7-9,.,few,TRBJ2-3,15,TGTGCCAGCAGCTTCGAGACAACTAGCACAGATACGCAGTATTTT,CASSFETTSTDTQYF
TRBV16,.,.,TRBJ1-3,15,TGTGCCAGCAGCCAAAGTCGGGTGGATGGAAACACCATATATTTT,CASSQSRVDGNTIYF
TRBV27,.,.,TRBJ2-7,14,TGTGCCAGCAGTGCCCAGGGGTACCCCTACGAGCAGTACTTC,CASSAQGYPYEQYF
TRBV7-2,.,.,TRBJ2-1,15,TGTGCCAGCAGCTCATCTCACGGGACCTACAATGAGCAGTTCTTC,CASSSSHGTYNEQFF
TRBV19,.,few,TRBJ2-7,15,TGTGCCAGTAGTATAGGGGGTACAGGGCCCCGCGAGCAGTACTTC,CASSIGGTGPREQYF
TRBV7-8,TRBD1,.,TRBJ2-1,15,TGTGCCAGCAGACGTCAGGGACAGAACTACAATGAGCAGTTCTTC,CASRRQGQNYNEQFF
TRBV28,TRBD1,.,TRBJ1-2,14,TGTGCCAGCAGGGGACAGGGGGACGTCTATGGCTACACCTTC,CASRGQGDVYGYTF
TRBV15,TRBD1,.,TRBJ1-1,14,TGTGCCACCAGCAGAGTGACAGGGCTCACTGAAGCTTTCTTT,CATSRVTGLTEAFF
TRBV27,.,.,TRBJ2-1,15,TGTGCCAGCAGTTTATCCTACAGTCTCTACAATGAGCAGTTCTTC,CASSLSYSLYNEQFF
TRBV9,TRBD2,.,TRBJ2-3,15,TGTGCCAGCAGCGTAGACGCTAGCGGGGGAGATACGCAGTATTTT,CASSVDASGGDTQYF
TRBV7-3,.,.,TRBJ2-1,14,TGTGCCAGCAGCCCTCTAGGGGCCACCAATGAGCAGTTCTTC,CASSPLGATNEQFF
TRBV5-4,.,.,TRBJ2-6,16,TGTGCCAGCAGCTTGCCTCCCCTAACTGGGGCCAACGTCCTGACTTTC,CASSLPPLTGANVLTF
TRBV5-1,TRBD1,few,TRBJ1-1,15,TGCGCCAGCAGTTCGGGACAGGGAGGGAACACTGAAGCTTTCTTT,CASSSGQGGNTEAFF
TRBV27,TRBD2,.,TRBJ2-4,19,TGTGCCAGCAGAAACACCGGGACTAGCGGGATGTGGGCCAAAAACATTCAGTACTTC,CASRNTGTSGMWAKNIQYF
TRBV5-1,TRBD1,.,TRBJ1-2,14,TGCGCCAGCAGCTTGGAAGGGACAGGGGGCGGCTACACCTTC,CASSLEGTGGGYTF
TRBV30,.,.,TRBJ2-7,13,TGTGCCTGGAGTGTACAGGGCTCCTACGAGCAGTACTTC,CAWSVQGSYEQYF
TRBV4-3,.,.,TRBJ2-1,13,TGCGCCAGCAGCCAAGTCAAGACTCTTGAGCAGTTCTTC,CASSQVKTLEQFF
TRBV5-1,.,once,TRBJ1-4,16,TGCGCCAGCAGCTTGGCCTTTACAGGGACAAATGAAAAACTGTTTTTT,CASSLAFTGTNEKLFF
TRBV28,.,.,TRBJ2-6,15,TGTGCCAGCAGTGAATACAACTCTGGGGCCAACGGCCTGACTTTC,CASSEYNSGANGLTF
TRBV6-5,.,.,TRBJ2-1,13,TGTGCCAGCAGTCCCGGCGCACCACGGGTCCAGTTCTTC,CASSPGAPRVQFF
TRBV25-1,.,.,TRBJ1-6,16,TGTGCCAGCAGTGAAGGTGGACGGCGGGGAAATTCACCCCTCCACTTT,CASSEGGRRGNSPLHF
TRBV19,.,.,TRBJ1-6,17,TGTGCCACCCGTGAGGAGTGGAGGAGCTCCTATAATTCACCCCTCCACTTT,CATREEWRSSYNSPLHF
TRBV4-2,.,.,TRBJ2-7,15,TGTGCCAGCAGCCAAGACCTAGACCCCTCCTACGAGCAGTACTTC,CASSQDLDPSYEQYF
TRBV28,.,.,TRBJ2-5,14,TGTGCCAGCAGTTTACCCGGGACACAAGAGACCCAGTACTTC,CASSLPGTQETQYF
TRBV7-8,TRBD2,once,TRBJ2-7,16,TGTGCCAGCAGCTTTAGGACTAGCGGCGGCTCCTACGAGCAGTACTTC,CASSFRTSGGSYEQYF
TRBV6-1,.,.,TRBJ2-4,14,TGTGCCAGCAGTGATGAGTTAGCCAAAAACATTCAGTACTTC,CASSDELAKNIQYF
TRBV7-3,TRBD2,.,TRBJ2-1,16,TGTGCCAGCAGCTCCTCGACTAGCGGGGTGTACAATGAGCAGTTCTTC,CASSSSTSGVYNEQFF
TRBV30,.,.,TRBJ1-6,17,TGTGCCTGGAGGGTCAGGTCGATGGAGGCCTATAATTCACCCCTCCACTTT,CAWRVRSMEAYNSPLHF
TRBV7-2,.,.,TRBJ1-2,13,TGTGCCAGCAGCTTACCGGGGGTCTACGGCTACACCTTC,CASSLPGVYGYTF
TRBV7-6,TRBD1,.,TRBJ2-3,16,TGTGCCAGCAGCTTAGCCGGGACAGGGGTGGTAGATACGCAGTATTTT,CASSLAGTGVVDTQYF
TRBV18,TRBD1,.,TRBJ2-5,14,TGTGCCAGCTCACCAGGACAGGGAATCGAGACCCAGTACTTC,CASSPGQGIETQYF
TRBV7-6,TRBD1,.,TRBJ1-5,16,TGTGCCAGCAGCTCGTTTCCGGGACAGTATAATCAGCCCCAGCATTTT,CASSSFPGQYNQPQHF
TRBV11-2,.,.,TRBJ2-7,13,TGTGCCAGCAGCTTAGGAACAGGGACCGAGCAGTACTTC,CASSLGTGTEQYF
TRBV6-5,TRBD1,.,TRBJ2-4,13,TGTGCCAGCACTCGGACAGGGGGAAACATTCAGTACTTC,CASTRTGGNIQYF
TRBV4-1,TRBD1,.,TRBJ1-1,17,TGCGCCAGCAGCCACCGGTACAGGGGACCCATGAACACTGAAGCTTTCTTT,CASSHRYRGPMNTEAFF
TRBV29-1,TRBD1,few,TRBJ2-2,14,TGCAGCGTTCTGGACAGGGGGCCGGGCGGGGAGCTGTTTTTT,CSVLDRGPGGELFF
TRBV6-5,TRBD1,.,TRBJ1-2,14,TGTGCCAGCAGGGGACAGTTAGCTAACTATGGCTACACCTTC,CASRGQLANYGYTF
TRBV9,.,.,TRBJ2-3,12,TGTGCCAGCAGTCGTCAGGGCTATACGCAGTATTTT,CASSRQGYTQYF